These 30 T cell receptor beta chains originate from one sample sequenced in a study of blood T cell repertoires in COVID-19. Generated by immunoSEQ multiplex PCR, the TCRdb table keeps only in-frame clones and is missing some. Of under 250,000 clones listed, 80% to 95% were seen once; the top ten hold over 0.65%. The specimen sequenced was peripheral blood. These receptors originate from a man under 40 with COVID-19, enrolled during active disease.

This rearrangement joins TRBV5-1 to TRBJ2-7; 9 positions match TRBD1. CDR3 length: 14 residues. Germline loops: CDR1 SGHRS, CDR2 YFSETQ. Unmatched junction bases numbered 1, after V lost 0 bases and J lost 3 bases. CDR3 nucleotides: TGCGCCAGCAGCTTGGCGGGACAGGGCTACGAGCAGTACTTC. Its protein product is CASSLAGQGYEQYF. Full variable domain (outside the CDR3, taken from reference TRBV5-1 and TRBJ2-7): KAGVTQTPRYLIKTRGQQVTLSCSPISGHRSVSWYQQTPGQGLQFLFEYFSETQRNKGNFPGRFSGRQFSNSRSEMNVSTLELGDSALYLCASSLAGQGYEQYFGPGTRLTVT.

The chain joins TRBV28 to TRBJ1-2, with TRBD1 identical over 8 bases. The V gene end was trimmed by 1 base and the J gene end by 8 bases; junction bases not matched to a gene: 3. From germline, CDR1 is MDHEN and CDR2 SYDVKM. This CDR3 is 13 amino acids long. Here the CDR3 DNA reads TGTGCCAGCAGTTTATCCAGGGGGCCCGGCTACACCTTC. It codes for CASSLSRGPGYTF.

V usage is TRBV7-2 and J usage is TRBJ2-1; 13 bases align to TRBD2. CDR3 length: 17 amino acids. The J segment lost 6 bases and the V segment lost 5 bases, leaving 10 bases of the junction unmatched. Germline CDR1 is SGHTA and CDR2 is FQGNSA. DNA for the CDR3: TGTGCCAGCAGCGTAGGACCGGGACTAGCGGGGTTCAATGAGCAGTTCTTC. This sequence encodes CASSVGPGLAGFNEQFF. The complete variable domain, with remaining parts taken from reference TRBV7-2 and TRBJ2-1, reads GAGVSQSPSNKVTEKGKDVELRCDPISGHTALYWYRQSLGQGLEFLIYFQGNSAPDKSGLPSDRFSAERTGGSVSTLTIQRTQQEDSAVYLCASSVGPGLAGFNEQFFGPGTRLTVL.

The chain joins TRBV5-1 to TRBJ2-3, with TRBD2 matching over 12 bases. The CDR3 length is 14 residues. Germline trimming cut 4 bases from V and 6 bases from J; bases unmatched to any gene: 3. CDR1 and CDR2 from the germline V gene are SGHRS and YFSETQ. The CDR3 here is CASSQTSGGDTQYF. In nucleotides, the CDR3 is TGCGCCAGCAGCCAAACTAGCGGGGGGGATACGCAGTATTTT.

The J gene is TRBJ1-3, the V gene TRBV11-2; D is unresolved. V lost 5 bases and J lost 3, with 17 bases in between. Germline V gene sequence: CDR1 SGHAT, CDR2 FQNNGV. This CDR3 is 16 amino acids long. The CDR3 DNA reads as TGTGCCAGCAGCCCCAACTTTCAGGAAATTGGAAACACCATATATTTT. Translation: CASSPNFQEIGNTIYF. Supplemented by reference TRBV11-2 and TRBJ1-3, the full variable domain reads EAGVAQSPRYKIIEKRQSVAFWCNPISGHATLYWYQQILGQGPKLLIQFQNNGVVDDSQLPKDRFSAERLKGVDSTLKIQPAKLEDSAVYLCASSPNFQEIGNTIYFGEGSWLTVV.

This clone was counted between two and nine times. This chain connects TRBV5-1 to TRBJ2-7; TRBD1 matches 7 bases. The CDR3 runs 14 residues. The germline V gene encodes CDR1 SGHRS and CDR2 YFSETQ. Trimming took 4 bases from V and 0 from J; bases not matched to a gene: 4. This chain's CDR3 is CASSMGQSSYEQYF. The CDR3, as DNA: TGCGCCAGCAGCATGGGACAGTCCTCCTACGAGCAGTACTTC.

The genes are TRBV4-1 and TRBJ2-1, with 11 bases matching TRBD2. After removal of 5 bases from V and 4 bases from J, the junction contained 4 bases not matched to a gene. CDR1 MGHRA and CDR2 YSYEKL come from the germline V gene. This CDR3 comprises 15 residues. CDR3 sequence reads: CASSFSGGAYNEQFF. CDR3 nucleotides: TGCGCCAGCAGCTTTAGCGGGGGGGCTTACAATGAGCAGTTCTTC.

This clone was picked up one time. This sequence joins TRBV3-1 (or the pseudogene TRBV3-2) and TRBJ2-1; the D is unclear. This CDR3 spans 14 amino acids. The germline V gene has CDR1 LGHDT and CDR2 YNNKEL (reference sequence). The V gene lost 5 bases and the J gene lost 9 bases, with 17 bases spanning the gap. The CDR3 reads CASSYDFSKSEQFF. CDR3 DNA: TGTGCCAGCAGCTACGATTTTAGTAAGAGTGAGCAGTTCTTC.

In regard to this clone: Within the sample, other DNA sequences also encode this same CDR3. The chain joins TRBV7-9 to TRBJ1-1; TRBD1 might be the D (5 bases). The V end was cut by 3 bases, the J end by 4 bases, with 9 bases between. This CDR3 has 13 residues. Looked up from germline, CDR1 is SEHNR and CDR2 is FQNEAQ (reference sequence). The CDR3 reads CASSLQGSTEAFF. The CDR3 DNA reads as TGTGCCAGCAGCTTGCAGGGAAGCACTGAAGCTTTCTTT. Full variable domain (missing parts from reference TRBV7-9 and TRBJ1-1): DTGVSQNPRHKITKRGQNVTFRCDPISEHNRLYWYRQTLGQGPEFLTYFQNEAQLEKSRLLSDRFSAERPKGSFSTLEIQRTEQGDSAMYLCASSLQGSTEAFFGQGTRLTVV.

As to this clone: At the DNA level, this CDR3 is encoded by other sequences in the same sample as well. The CDR3 DNA is TGTGCCAGCAGTCGGGACATTAACTATGGCTACACCTTC. Protein sequence: CASSRDINYGYTF. The J gene is TRBJ1-2, the V gene TRBV6-6; D possibly corresponds to TRBD1 (6 bases). CDR1 MNHNY and CDR2 SVGAGI come from the germline V gene (reference sequence). The ends were cut back, 5 bases at V and 1 base at J, with 8 bases in the middle. The CDR3 has 13 amino acids.

The V call is TRBV19, the J call TRBJ1-5, with D tentatively TRBD1 (6 bases). This CDR3 region has 15 residues. V lost 3 bases and J 9 bases, leaving 18 bases between the germline ends. Per the germline V gene, CDR1 is LNHDA and CDR2 is SQIVND (reference sequence). This chain's CDR3 is CASSIHREWVGPQHF. The CDR3 region has the DNA TGTGCCAGTAGTATCCACAGGGAATGGGTGGGGCCCCAGCATTTT.

The J gene is TRBJ2-1, the V gene TRBV3-1 (or the pseudogene TRBV3-2); TRBD2 aligns across 8 bases. V gave up 5 bases and J gave up 3 bases; unmatched junction bases: 6. The CDR3 totals 15 residues. Germline loops: CDR1 LGHDT, CDR2 YNNKEL (reference sequence). The chain's CDR3 is CASSTRLARYNEQFF. As DNA, the CDR3 is TGTGCCAGCAGCACCCGACTAGCGCGCTACAATGAGCAGTTCTTC.

CDR3 region: CARSWGQLDQPQHF. The CDR3 coding sequence is TGTGCCAGAAGCTGGGGACAGTTGGATCAGCCCCAGCATTTT. This chain joins TRBV5-3 and TRBJ1-5; 7 bases match TRBD1. TRBV5-3 is assigned to the ORF class and has an uncertain function. This CDR3 is 14 amino acids long. The V and J ends lost 3 bases and 5 bases, in that order; junction bases with no gene match: 5.

The chain links TRBV7-9 to TRBJ2-5, with 7 nucleotides matching TRBD2. Germline V gene sequence: CDR1 SEHNR, CDR2 FQNEAQ (reference sequence). The CDR3 runs to 14 residues. V lost 4 bases and J lost 2; bases outside the gene matches: 4. The CDR3 loop reads CASSSRGVQETQYF. The CDR3 bases are TGTGCCAGCAGCTCCCGGGGGGTTCAAGAGACCCAGTACTTC.

The chain carries TRBV7-9 and TRBJ1-1, with D possibly matching TRBD1 (6 bases). V was cut by 5 bases and J by 2 bases, with 15 bases left in between. Germline V gene sequence: CDR1 SEHNR, CDR2 FQNEAQ (reference sequence). CDR3 length equals 15 residues. The CDR3, as DNA: TGTGCCAGCAGCGAATACAGGGTTACTAACACTGAAGCTTTCTTT. Translating gives CASSEYRVTNTEAFF.

The chain links TRBV19 to TRBJ2-1; a possible D gene is TRBD1 (6 bases). The CDR3 consists of 13 residues. The V and J ends lost 4 bases and 4 bases respectively, with 8 bases between them. Germline V CDR1 and CDR2: LNHDA, SQIVND (reference sequence). The CDR3 nucleotides read TGTGCCAGTAGTAGAGGACAGTACAATGAGCAGTTCTTC. It yields the protein CASSRGQYNEQFF.

This rearrangement joins TRBV6-1 to TRBJ1-2; D is perhaps TRBD1 (5 bases). Trimming removed 1 base from V and 3 bases from J, with 9 bases in between. The CDR3 runs to 14 residues. Germline V gene lookup returns CDR1 MNHNS and CDR2 SASEGT. The DNA for the CDR3 is TGTGCCAGCAGTGAAGGGAAAGGGGACTATGGCTACACCTTC. Protein sequence: CASSEGKGDYGYTF.

V usage is TRBV7-3 and J usage is TRBJ2-3; TRBD1 might be the D (6 bases). V was trimmed by 1 base and J by 4 bases, leaving 12 bases between them. The CDR3 length is 15 residues. Germline V CDR1 and CDR2: SGHTA, FQGTGA. CDR3 amino acids: CASSLMGAGADTQYF. The CDR3 nucleotides are TGTGCCAGCAGCTTAATGGGGGCAGGGGCAGATACGCAGTATTTT.

This clone was recorded only once. The chain is built from TRBV30 and TRBJ1-5; 8 nucleotides match TRBD1. V lost 2 bases, J lost 9 bases, and 6 bases stayed unmatched. Germline assignment: CDR1 GTSNPN and CDR2 SVGIG (reference sequence). The CDR3 length is 13 residues. CDR3 nucleotide sequence: TGTGCCTGGAGTCCGGGACAGGCCGCGCCCCAGCATTTT. Translated, it gives CAWSPGQAAPQHF.

CDR3 DNA: TGCGCCAGCAGCCCGACAGGGGGCGGAAGGGATGAGCAGTTCTTC. This gives the protein CASSPTGGGRDEQFF. V is TRBV5-1 and J is TRBJ2-1, with TRBD1 matching over 10 bases. The CDR3 is 15 amino acids. The V and J ends lost 4 bases and 8 bases, in that order; junction bases with no gene match: 9. Germline lookup yields CDR1 SGHRS and CDR2 YFSETQ.

The chain recombines TRBV15 with TRBJ2-5; 8 bases fit TRBD2. The trim removed 1 base at V and 5 bases at J, leaving 6 bases unmatched. From germline, CDR1 is LNHNV and CDR2 YYDKDF (reference sequence). This CDR3 contains 15 residues. CDR3 bases: TGTGCCACCAGCAGAGCGGGGGGGCCCTCTGAGACCCAGTACTTC. Its protein product is CATSRAGGPSETQYF.

This rearrangement joins TRBV13 to TRBJ1-2, with TRBD1 matching 9 bases. J was trimmed by 7 bases and V by 4 bases; bases with no gene match: 7. The CDR3 is 14 amino acids. In germline, CDR1 is PRHDT, CDR2 FYEKMQ (reference sequence). The CDR3 DNA is TGTGCCAGCAGCTCCCTACAGGGGGCTGGTGGCTACACCTTC. Amino acid sequence: CASSSLQGAGGYTF.

The gene calls are TRBV2 and TRBJ1-6; 9 nucleotides line up with TRBD1. Losses at the gene ends were 6 bases for V and 7 bases for J; bases not matched to a gene: 10. Germline lookup yields CDR1 SNHLY and CDR2 FYNNEI. The CDR3 runs to 16 residues. The CDR3 is CASSIQGAGRNSPLHF. The CDR3 DNA reads as TGTGCCAGCAGCATACAGGGGGCCGGCAGGAATTCACCCCTCCACTTT.

The chain has TRBV5-1 and TRBJ2-2; a weak D match, TRBD2 (7 bases). Germline V gene data show CDR1 as SGHRS and CDR2 as YFSETQ. Trimming cost V 7 bases and J 3 bases, with 22 bases left between them. The length of the CDR3 is 17 residues. Here the CDR3 reads CASEPTGGKYDTGELFF. CDR3 sequence (DNA): TGCGCCAGCGAACCAACGGGGGGCAAATATGACACCGGGGAGCTGTTTTTT.

The V call is TRBV19, the J call TRBJ2-3, with TRBD1 matching 7 bases. CDR1 is LNHDA and CDR2 is SQIVND in the germline V gene (reference sequence). The CDR3 is made up of 16 amino acids. The V and J ends lost 3 bases and 3 bases, in that order; junction bases with no gene match: 9. The CDR3 is CASSIVGAGGTDTQYF. CDR3 DNA: TGTGCCAGTAGTATTGTTGGGGCAGGGGGAACAGATACGCAGTATTTT.

V and J are TRBV12-3 or TRBV12-4 and TRBJ2-3, with D unresolved. Trimming removed 4 bases from V and 1 base from J, with 6 bases in between. This CDR3 spans 13 amino acids. Here the CDR3 reads CASSSVGTDTQYF. The CDR3 bases are TGTGCCAGCAGTTCCGTAGGCACAGATACGCAGTATTTT.

This rearrangement joins TRBV9 to TRBJ2-7; D might be TRBD1 (6 bases). CDR1 is SGDLS, CDR2 YYNGEE, per germline. The CDR3 has 15 residues. V dropped 3 bases and J dropped 2 bases, with 15 bases sitting between them. The CDR3 nucleotides are TGTGCCAGCAGCGGAGGGTTAGGGGGAACCTACGAGCAGTACTTC. This codes for CASSGGLGGTYEQYF. Supplemented by reference TRBV9 and TRBJ2-7, the full variable domain reads DSGVTQTPKHLITATGQRVTLRCSPRSGDLSVYWYQQSLDQGLQFLIQYYNGEERAKGNILERFSAQQFPDLHSELNLSSLELGDSALYFCASSGGLGGTYEQYFGPGTRLTVT.

The chain carries TRBV7-9 and TRBJ1-6; perhaps TRBD1 as D (6 bases). Deletions cut 2 bases from V and 9 bases from J, with 14 bases between. The CDR3 extends over 15 amino acids. Germline V lookup: CDR1 SEHNR, CDR2 FQNEAQ (reference sequence). Here the CDR3 reads CASSLRGGAGSPLHF. In DNA, the CDR3 is TGTGCCAGCAGCTTACGTGGGGGCGCGGGTTCACCCCTCCACTTT.

V and J are TRBV18 and TRBJ2-3; tentative D call: TRBD2 (6 bases). Germline CDR1 KGHSH, CDR2 LQKENI. This CDR3 contains 14 residues. V was shortened by 6 bases and J by 2 bases, with 12 bases between the two germline ends. This CDR3 reads CASSYTSNTDTQYF. CDR3 sequence (DNA): TGTGCCAGCTCCTACACTAGCAACACAGATACGCAGTATTTT.

The rearrangement uses TRBV11-3 and TRBJ2-1, with 7 bases aligning to TRBD2. V was pared by 1 base and J by 7 bases, with 4 bases of the junction left unmatched. The CDR3 totals 14 residues. Germline V gene lookup returns CDR1 SGHNT and CDR2 YENEEA. The CDR3 bases are TGTGCCAGCAGCTTAGGGGGACTATGGAATGAGCAGTTCTTC. Translated, it gives CASSLGGLWNEQFF.